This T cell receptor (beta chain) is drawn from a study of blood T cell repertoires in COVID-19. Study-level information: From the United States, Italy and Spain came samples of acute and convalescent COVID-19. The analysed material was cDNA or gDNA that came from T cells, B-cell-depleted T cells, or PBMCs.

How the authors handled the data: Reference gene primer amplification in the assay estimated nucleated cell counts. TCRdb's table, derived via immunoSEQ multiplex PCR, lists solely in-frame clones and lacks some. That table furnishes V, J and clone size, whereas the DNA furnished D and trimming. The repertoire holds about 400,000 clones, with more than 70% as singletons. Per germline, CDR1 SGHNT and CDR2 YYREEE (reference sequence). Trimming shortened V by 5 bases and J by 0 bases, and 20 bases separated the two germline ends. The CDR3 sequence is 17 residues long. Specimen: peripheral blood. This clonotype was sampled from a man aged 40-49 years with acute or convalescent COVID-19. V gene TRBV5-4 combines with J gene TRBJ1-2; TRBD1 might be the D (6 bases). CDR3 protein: CASRPLTGPDANYGYTF. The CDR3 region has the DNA TGTGCCAGCAGACCTCTGACAGGACCGGACGCTAACTATGGCTACACCTTC. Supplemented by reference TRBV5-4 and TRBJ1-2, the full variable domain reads ETGVTQSPTHLIKTRGQQVTLRCSSQSGHNTVSWYQQALGQGPQFIFQYYREEENGRGNFPPRFSGLQFPNYSSELNVNALELDDSALYLCASRPLTGPDANYGYTFGSGTRLTVV.